The T cell receptor (beta chain) under discussion was sequenced for a study of blood T cell repertoires in COVID-19. Measured with immunoSEQ multiplex PCR; TCRdb has only the in-frame clones, and not every one. The sample yields around 240,000 clones, 65% to 90% seen once. This clone was found a few times. CDR3 size: 13 residues. Germline CDR1 is SQVTM and CDR2 is ANQGSEA. With V trimmed by 4 bases and J by 7 bases, 9 bases remained unmatched. The rearrangement uses TRBV29-1 and TRBJ2-7; 8 positions match TRBD2. The source of this sequence is a woman in her 50s with acute or convalescent COVID-19. Sequencing was carried out using peripheral blood. CDR3 in DNA: TGCAGCGTTGCCGACGGGGGGGCTGGTGAGCAGTACTTC. Amino acid sequence: CSVADGGAGEQYF.